A single sample gave rise to the 30 T cell receptor beta chains below, sequenced in a study of T-cell memory formation after mild COVID-19. In TCRdb, the 5' RACE reads were re-called with MiXCR into one record per CDR3 protein. The table lists a few hundred thousand distinct CDR3 sequences, about 20% of them singletons. The sample comprised PBMCs or a T cell subset sorted from them (not recorded which). The receptors stem from an adult woman who had mild COVID-19 (a few samples of this study predate the infection). Cell type and time point are not known.

V is TRBV7-9 and J is TRBJ2-7; the D is unclear. Per the germline V gene, CDR1 is SEHNR and CDR2 is FQNEAQ (reference sequence). V lost 5 bases to trimming and J lost 2 bases, with 13 bases between them. There are 14 residues in the CDR3. The CDR3 sequence: CASSQSGRPYEQYF. The CDR3 DNA sequence: TGTGCCAGCAGCCAGTCAGGCAGACCCTACGAGCAGTACTTC.

This clonotype was observed a handful of times. The rearrangement uses TRBV9 and TRBJ2-7, with D possibly called TRBD1 or TRBD2 (6 bases each). V shed 3 bases and J shed 3 bases, with 13 bases lying between them. The CDR3 is made up of 14 amino acids. Germline assignment: CDR1 SGDLS and CDR2 YYNGEE. The CDR3 sequence: CASSAGAGDYEQYF. For the CDR3, the DNA is TGTGCCAGCAGCGCGGGGGCAGGGGACTACGAGCAGTACTTC.

Only a few counts were recorded for this clonotype. The chain links TRBV4-2 to TRBJ1-2; TRBD1 matches at 7 bases. The CDR3 loop spans 14 amino acids. Germline V gene sequence: CDR1 LGHNA, CDR2 YNFKEQ. The trim removed 0 bases at V and 7 bases at J, leaving 5 bases unmatched. Here the CDR3 reads CASSQDLGGSGYTF. In DNA form, the CDR3 reads TGTGCCAGCAGCCAAGATCTAGGGGGCTCTGGCTACACCTTC.

This clonotype was observed a handful of times. The J gene is TRBJ1-1, the V gene TRBV7-3; the D is unclear. The CDR3 loop spans 15 amino acids. Germline CDR1 is SGHTA and CDR2 is FQGTGA. The V and J ends lost 2 bases and 5 bases respectively, with 15 bases between them. The CDR3 is CASSLYQGGGTEAFF. The CDR3 nucleotides are TGTGCCAGCAGCTTATATCAAGGCGGAGGAACTGAAGCTTTCTTT.

The rearrangement links TRBV14 to TRBJ2-7; D ambiguous. This CDR3 contains 14 residues. Germline V gene data show CDR1 as SGHDN and CDR2 as FVKESK. V gave up 3 bases and J gave up 1 base, with 10 bases separating them. The DNA for the CDR3 is TGTGCCAGCAGCCAGTTAGCCTCGTCCTACGAGCAGTACTTC. Residues: CASSQLASSYEQYF. The complete variable domain, with remaining parts taken from reference TRBV14 and TRBJ2-7, reads EAGVTQFPSHSVIEKGQTVTLRCDPISGHDNLYWYRRVMGKEIKFLLHFVKESKQDESGMPNNRFLAERTGGTYSTLKVQPAELEDSGVYFCASSQLASSYEQYFGPGTRLTVT.

This clonotype was seen once. One junction end does not reproduce the germline sequence, and a read error may be involved. The V and J genes are TRBV9 and TRBJ2-2, with a tentative D call TRBD1 (6 bases). Germline V gives CDR1 SGDLS, CDR2 YYNGEE. The CDR3 extends over 17 amino acids. CDR3 coding DNA: TGTGCCAGCAGCGTCCGACCGGGACACATTAACATCGGGGAGCTGTTTTTT. This sequence encodes CASSVRPGHINIGELFF. Together with reference TRBV9 and TRBJ2-2, the CDR3 gives the full variable domain: DSGVTQTPKHLITATGQRVTLRCSPRSGDLSVYWYQQSLDQGLQFLIQYYNGEERAKGNILERFSAQQFPDLHSELNLSSLELGDSALYFCASSVRPGHINIGELFFGEGSRLTVL.

As for this clonotype: One end of the junction is discordant with germline, which a read error may explain. The chain's CDR3 is CASSLATYTDTKYF. In DNA, the CDR3 is TGTGCCAGCAGTTTAGCGACCTACACAGATACGAAGTATTTT. The chain links TRBV12-3 or TRBV12-4 to TRBJ2-3, with unresolved D. The CDR3 has 14 amino acids.

This clonotype was seen a few times. The chain is built from TRBV12-3 or TRBV12-4 and TRBJ2-3, with 8 bases matching TRBD2. This CDR3 is built from 15 residues. V dropped 3 bases and J dropped 0; count of bases not matched to a gene: 2. CDR3: CASSLRGASTDTQYF. The CDR3 DNA is TGTGCCAGCAGTTTGCGGGGGGCTAGCACAGATACGCAGTATTTT.

This rearrangement joins TRBV3-1 to TRBJ2-7, with TRBD1 matching 8 bases. Germline loops: CDR1 LGHDT, CDR2 YNNKEL (reference sequence). The junction had 13 bases not matched to a gene; V was cut back by 4 bases and J by 5 bases. The CDR3 contains 16 residues. The CDR3 coding sequence is TGTGCCAGCAGCCCTATCACGGGACAGGTCTTCCACGAGCAGTACTTC. This codes for CASSPITGQVFHEQYF.

This chain connects TRBV2 to TRBJ1-4; 7 positions agree with TRBD1. CDR1 and CDR2 (germline): SNHLY, FYNNEI. The CDR3 covers 14 residues. After removal of 4 bases from V and 3 bases from J, the junction contained 2 bases not matched to a gene. CDR3: CASSVQGSNEKLFF. In DNA, the CDR3 is TGTGCCAGCAGTGTACAGGGGTCTAATGAAAAACTGTTTTTT.

The rearrangement links TRBV6-5 to TRBJ1-5, with D tentatively TRBD1 (5 bases). CDR1 MNHEY and CDR2 SVGAGI come from the germline V gene. This CDR3 contains 15 residues. V lost 5 bases, J lost 7 bases, and 18 bases lay in between. The CDR3 loop is CASSPSAGGGQPQHF. For the CDR3, the DNA is TGTGCCAGCAGTCCCTCGGCGGGGGGAGGCCAGCCCCAGCATTTT.

The chain carries TRBV6-5 and TRBJ2-7; 8 bases are shared with TRBD1. This CDR3 region has 15 residues. CDR1 and CDR2 (germline): MNHEY, SVGAGI. The V and J ends lost 6 bases and 4 bases, in that order; junction bases with no gene match: 11. DNA for the CDR3: TGTGCCAGCAGGATTGGACAGGGACCCTATTACGAGCAGTACTTC. This translates into CASRIGQGPYYEQYF.

The chain uses TRBV24-1 and TRBJ2-1; possibly TRBD2 for D (5 bases). V was shortened by 9 bases and J by 1 base, with 15 bases between the two germline ends. CDR3 size: 15 residues. Germline V CDR1 and CDR2: KGHDR, SFDVKD. The CDR3 DNA reads as TGTGCCACCCATCCGGTGAGGGAATCCTACAATGAGCAGTTCTTC. Protein: CATHPVRESYNEQFF.

The DNA for the CDR3 is TGTGCCAGCAGTTTAGGTTGGAGGGCCGGCGAGCAGTACTTC. Its translation: CASSLGWRAGEQYF. The genes are TRBV12-3 or TRBV12-4 and TRBJ2-7, with D tentatively TRBD2 (6 bases). This CDR3 has 14 amino acids. The ends were cut back, 1 base at V and 6 bases at J, with 13 bases in the middle.

The chain carries TRBV3-1 and TRBJ2-2; 12 bases are a match to TRBD2. The trim removed 5 bases at V and 4 bases at J, leaving 8 bases unmatched. From germline, CDR1 is LGHDT and CDR2 YNNKEL (reference sequence). There are 17 residues in the CDR3. The CDR3 here is CASSSWTSGTLTGELFF. The DNA of the CDR3 is TGTGCCAGCAGCTCTTGGACTAGCGGGACGCTCACCGGGGAGCTGTTTTTT. Full variable domain (missing parts from reference TRBV3-1 and TRBJ2-2): DTAVSQTPKYLVTQMGNDKSIKCEQNLGHDTMYWYKQDSKKFLKIMFSYNNKELIINETVPNRFSPKSPDKAHLNLHINSLELGDSAVYFCASSSWTSGTLTGELFFGEGSRLTVL.

The chain uses TRBV20-1 and TRBJ1-1; possible D gene TRBD1, 5 bases. The CDR3 runs 12 residues. CDR1 is DFQATT, CDR2 SNEGSKA, per germline (reference sequence). V lost 6 bases and J lost 4, with 12 bases in between. CDR3 nucleotides: TGCAGTGCCTGGGACTGGGGCACTGAAGCTTTCTTT. Its translation: CSAWDWGTEAFF.

This clonotype was picked up a small number of times. The V and J genes are TRBV5-1 and TRBJ1-1; D is uncertain. V lost 4 bases and J lost 6, with 13 bases in between. This CDR3 has 13 amino acids. CDR1 and CDR2 from the germline V gene are SGHRS and YFSETQ. The DNA of the CDR3 is TGCGCCAGCAGCCCGGTCCCGGAGGCTGAAGCTTTCTTT. It specifies CASSPVPEAEAFF.

This clonotype was seen a few times. This chain joins TRBV13 and TRBJ2-7, with a tentative D call TRBD1 (6 bases). The ends were cut back, 4 bases at V and 4 bases at J, with 11 bases in the middle. The CDR3 length is 13 residues. The germline V gene encodes CDR1 PRHDT and CDR2 FYEKMQ (reference sequence). The CDR3 sequence: CASSYGQRYEQYF. CDR3 bases: TGTGCCAGCAGCTACGGACAGAGGTACGAGCAGTACTTC.

This clonotype was counted many times. V and J are TRBV12-3 or TRBV12-4 and TRBJ1-5; D is undetermined. The length of the CDR3 is 13 residues. V was shortened by 6 bases and J by 1 base, with 7 bases between the two germline ends. The CDR3 DNA reads TGTGCCAGCAGCTTCGGGAGCAATCAGCCCCAGCATTTT. It codes for CASSFGSNQPQHF.

This clonotype has just a few counts. This sequence joins TRBV7-2 and TRBJ2-7, with TRBD1 identical over 10 bases. The germline gives CDR1 SGHTA, CDR2 FQGNSA. J lost 3 bases, V lost 5 bases, and 7 bases had no gene match. The CDR3 is 15 residues long. CDR3 amino acids: CASSTRDRGGYEQYF. CDR3 DNA sequence: TGTGCCAGCAGCACCAGGGACAGGGGTGGCTACGAGCAGTACTTC.

This chain connects TRBV20-1 to TRBJ1-1; the match to TRBD1 covers 8 bases. The CDR3 spans 12 residues. The trim removed 5 bases at V and 2 bases at J, leaving 1 base unmatched. Germline V gene lookup returns CDR1 DFQATT and CDR2 SNEGSKA (reference sequence). CDR3 sequence reads: CSAGQGNTEAFF. DNA for the CDR3: TGCAGTGCTGGACAGGGAAACACTGAAGCTTTCTTT.

Many counts were recorded for this clonotype. J is TRBJ1-4 and V is TRBV20-1; D is possibly TRBD1 (6 bases). V was trimmed by 6 bases and J by 6 bases, leaving 20 bases between them. The CDR3 extends over 15 amino acids. The germline CDR1 and CDR2 sequences are DFQATT and SNEGSKA (reference sequence). The CDR3 DNA reads TGCAGTGCCACTAGGGGGACATTCCTCGATGAAAAACTGTTTTTT. It translates to CSATRGTFLDEKLFF.

In this sample, this clonotype turned up a few times. The chain couples TRBV18 to TRBJ1-3, with 9 bases matching TRBD1. V shed 3 bases and J 2 bases; nucleotides not matched to a gene: 5. This CDR3 is built from 16 residues. In germline, CDR1 is KGHSH, CDR2 LQKENI. The CDR3 bases are TGTGCCAGCTCACCGGCCGGGACAGGGACTGGAAACACCATATATTTT. Translation gives CASSPAGTGTGNTIYF.

This clonotype was found a few times. The chain joins TRBV4-3 to TRBJ1-4; D remains ambiguous. The CDR3 sequence is 17 residues long. V was shortened by 0 bases and J by 0 bases, with 11 bases between the two germline ends. Germline V lookup: CDR1 LGHNA, CDR2 YSLEER. The CDR3 here is CASSQDRALTTNEKLFF. The CDR3 nucleotides are TGCGCCAGCAGCCAAGATAGGGCCCTTACAACTAATGAAAAACTGTTTTTT.

The chain is built from TRBV20-1 and TRBJ2-1, with 14 bases identical to TRBD2. The CDR3 totals 15 residues. Germline CDR1 and CDR2: DFQATT and SNEGSKA (reference sequence). V lost 2 bases, J lost 5 bases, and 2 bases stayed unmatched. The CDR3 reads CSARRTSGRHNEQFF. CDR3 bases: TGCAGTGCTAGAAGGACTAGCGGGAGGCACAATGAGCAGTTCTTC.

This rearrangement joins TRBV18 to TRBJ1-5, with D perhaps TRBD1 (5 bases). The germline gives CDR1 KGHSH, CDR2 LQKENI. CDR3 length: 16 amino acids. V was clipped by 6 bases and J by 5 bases, with 20 bases between them. CDR3 sequence (DNA): TGTGCCAGCTCGTTCTCACCGGGACTGCATTATCAGCCCCAGCATTTT. This sequence encodes CASSFSPGLHYQPQHF.

V usage is TRBV4-2 and J usage is TRBJ2-2; D possibly corresponds to TRBD1 (5 bases). The V end was cut by 0 bases, the J end by 6 bases, with 11 bases between. This CDR3 contains 15 residues. Germline V gives CDR1 LGHNA, CDR2 YNFKEQ. CDR3 region: CASSQDGAGPGELFF. The CDR3 DNA reads as TGTGCCAGCAGCCAAGATGGAGCAGGGCCCGGGGAGCTGTTTTTT.

V and J are TRBV11-3 and TRBJ2-3; D is unresolved. The germline CDR1 and CDR2 sequences are SGHNT and YENEEA. CDR3 length: 13 residues. The V and J ends lost 5 bases and 4 bases respectively, with 10 bases between them. CDR3 nucleotides: TGTGCCAGCAGCCCGTTGTTTTCAGATACGCAGTATTTT. This encodes CASSPLFSDTQYF.

This clonotype appeared many times. V usage is TRBV6-5 and J usage is TRBJ1-2, with D possibly matching TRBD1 (5 bases). Germline V gives CDR1 MNHEY, CDR2 SVGAGI. The germline V and J ends were trimmed by 4 bases and 2 bases, with 8 bases remaining between them. The CDR3 is made up of 13 amino acids. The CDR3 DNA reads TGTGCCAGCAGTTTACAGGAAAACTATGGCTACACCTTC. As protein: CASSLQENYGYTF.

In its sample, this clonotype was seen a few times. The chain joins TRBV5-6 to TRBJ2-3, with 11 bases that match TRBD2. Per germline, CDR1 SGHDT and CDR2 YYEEEE. Trimming cost V 4 bases and J 5 bases; bases outside gene matches: 6. The CDR3 sequence is 15 residues long. CDR3 in DNA: TGTGCCAGCAGCCTAACTAGCGGGGGAAAAGATACGCAGTATTTT. This codes for CASSLTSGGKDTQYF.